Presented here are 10 T cell receptor beta chains from one specimen sequenced in a study of cytomegalovirus exposure and HLA in healthy donors. The study ran its PCR with 60 Vbeta and 13 Jbeta primers. Assay: immunoSEQ multiplex PCR; the TCRdb copy retains only in-frame clones and omits some. The sample carries more than 110,000 clones, 80% recorded once. The sequenced material came from PBMCs. These receptors came from a male donor in good health and CMV-seronegative.

This clone was observed a handful of times. The CDR3 DNA is TGTGCCAGTAGCGCCCGGGATACGCAGTATTTT. It encodes CASSARDTQYF. This chain links TRBV19 with TRBJ2-3; no clear D. In germline, CDR1 is LNHDA, CDR2 SQIVND (reference sequence). The CDR3 has 11 amino acids. The V end was cut by 6 bases, the J end by 6 bases, with 7 bases between.

The rearrangement uses TRBV5-1 and TRBJ2-5; 8 bases line up with TRBD2. V gave up 7 bases and J gave up 10 bases; unmatched junction bases: 12. The germline V gene has CDR1 SGHRS and CDR2 YFSETQ. The CDR3 length is 13 residues. The CDR3 sequence: CASSLGLGVDQYF. The CDR3, as DNA: TGCGCCAGCTCTCTGGGACTAGGGGTAGACCAGTACTTC.

The chain joins TRBV18 to TRBJ1-2; no definite D call. The CDR3 runs 14 residues. Germline lookup yields CDR1 KGHSH and CDR2 LQKENI. The V gene lost 3 bases and the J gene lost 5 bases, with 13 bases spanning the gap. Written as DNA, the CDR3 is TGTGCCAGCTCACCGCCCCCTCCGGGGTATGGCTACACCTTC. It is translated as CASSPPPPGYGYTF.

The J gene is TRBJ1-4, the V gene TRBV27; 8 bases map to TRBD1. CDR1 and CDR2 (germline): MNHEY, SMNVEV (reference sequence). The CDR3 has 16 residues. The V gene end was trimmed by 6 bases and the J gene end by 8 bases; junction bases not matched to a gene: 14. The CDR3, as DNA: TGTGCCAGCAGCGCCGGGGGGTACAGGGGGTTGGAAAAACTGTTTTTT. Translating it yields CASSAGGYRGLEKLFF. Variable domain in full (rest from reference TRBV27 and TRBJ1-4): EAQVTQNPRYLITVTGKKLTVTCSQNMNHEYMSWYRQDPGLGLRQIYYSMNVEVTDKGDVPEGYKVSRKEKRNFPLILESPSPNQTSLYFCASSAGGYRGLEKLFFGSGTQLSVL.

V usage is TRBV6-5 and J usage is TRBJ1-3; D unclear. CDR3 length: 15 amino acids. V was shortened by 1 base and J by 0 bases, with 7 bases between the two germline ends. Germline CDR1 is MNHEY and CDR2 is SVGAGI. The CDR3 nucleotides read TGTGCCAGCAGTTACTTTCGGAGCTCTGGAAACACCATATATTTT. Its translation is CASSYFRSSGNTIYF.

This clone was observed a few times. This chain joins TRBV4-1 and TRBJ1-3, with TRBD1 matching over 8 bases. CDR3 length: 16 amino acids. V shed 2 bases, J shed 1 base, and the junction held 4 bases outside the gene matches. Germline V CDR1 and CDR2: MGHRA, YSYEKL. CDR3 nucleotides: TGCGCCAGCAGCCAACCAGGGACAGGTTCTGGAAACACCATATATTTT. It codes for CASSQPGTGSGNTIYF.

This rearrangement joins TRBV11-2 to TRBJ2-7; D remains unclear. Germline V gene lookup returns CDR1 SGHAT and CDR2 FQNNGV. The CDR3 consists of 14 residues. V was trimmed by 6 bases and J by 0 bases, leaving 12 bases between them. The CDR3 bases are TGTGCCAGCAGTTATGGTGGGCCCTCCTACGAGCAGTACTTC. Protein product: CASSYGGPSYEQYF.

This clone was recorded once. The chain recombines TRBV4-2 with TRBJ1-1; maybe TRBD1 (5 bases). Germline values: CDR1 LGHNA, CDR2 YNFKEQ. Between the trimmed V and J ends, which lost 3 bases and 2 bases, there was a span of 13 bases. The CDR3 consists of 15 residues. CDR3 in amino acids: CASSQERDSNTEAFF. The CDR3 DNA reads TGTGCCAGCAGCCAGGAAAGAGACAGTAACACTGAAGCTTTCTTT.

The rearrangement joins TRBV9 to TRBJ1-2; D is ambiguous. The CDR3 has 11 residues. The V end lost 3 bases, the J end lost 6 bases, and 6 bases lay between the germline ends. Germline V CDR1 and CDR2: SGDLS, YYNGEE. The CDR3 DNA sequence: TGTGCCAGCAGCGCGGCGGATGGCTACACCTTC. Residues: CASSAADGYTF.

V usage is TRBV7-3 and J usage is TRBJ2-3; 10 bases map to TRBD2. Unmatched junction bases numbered 4, after V lost 5 bases and J lost 2 bases. This CDR3 comprises 15 residues. CDR1 SGHTA and CDR2 FQGTGA come from the germline V gene. CDR3 sequence: CASSALAGFTDTQYF. The CDR3 DNA is TGTGCCAGCAGCGCACTAGCGGGGTTCACAGATACGCAGTATTTT. Using reference TRBV7-3 and TRBJ2-3 for the parts outside the CDR3, the full variable domain is GAGVSQTPSNKVTEKGKYVELRCDPISGHTALYWYRQSLGQGPEFLIYFQGTGAADDSGLPNDRFFAVRPEGSVSTLKIQRTERGDSAVYLCASSALAGFTDTQYFGPGTRLTVL.